This T cell receptor (beta chain) was sequenced for a study of cytomegalovirus exposure and HLA in healthy donors. Amplification used 60 Vbeta primers and 13 Jbeta primers. TCRdb keeps only in-frame clones here, not all; method: immunoSEQ multiplex PCR. The sample consists of about 100,000 clones, approximately 80% of them appearing once. Germline CDR1 GTSNPN, CDR2 SVGIG (reference sequence). Trimming removed 3 bases from V and 2 bases from J, with 11 bases in between. The CDR3 sequence is 13 residues long. The sequenced sample was PBMCs. The sequence came from a woman between 18 and 30 years old in good health and CMV-seronegative. The genes are TRBV30 and TRBJ2-7, with D possibly being TRBD2 (6 bases). The CDR3 here is CAWRGRGTYEQYF. As DNA, the CDR3 is TGTGCCTGGAGGGGACGGGGGACCTACGAGCAGTACTTC.